The next 3 T cell receptor beta chains were all read from a single sample in a study of radiotherapy plus CTLA-4 blockade in lung cancer. Sequencing was performed with immunoSEQ multiplex PCR; in TCRdb, only in-frame clones are kept and a portion is missing. The sample contains about 50,000 clones, around 84% of which appear only once. The material was peripheral blood, obtained from a patient treated with radiotherapy plus ipilimumab. Every receptor here comes from a human donor with non-small cell lung cancer whose response to radiotherapy plus ipilimumab could not be evaluated.

The J gene is TRBJ2-1, the V gene TRBV21-1; the DNA was not compared with TRBD2, the D call given in the table. TRBV21-1 is marked as a pseudogene. This CDR3 comprises 21 residues. CDR3 sequence reads: CASSKAKRTTYPLATYNEQFF. The CDR3 DNA is TGTGCCAGCAGCAAAGCAAAAAGAACAACTTACCCACTAGCGACCTACAATGAGCAGTTCTTC.

The V gene is TRBV4-3, the J gene TRBJ2-7, with 8 bases aligning to TRBD1. Unmatched junction bases numbered 1, after V lost 4 bases and J lost 2 bases. The germline gives CDR1 LGHNA, CDR2 YSLEER. The CDR3 contains 13 residues. The CDR3 bases are TGCGCCAGCAGCCCAGGGGGCGCCTACGAGCAGTACTTC. Translation: CASSPGGAYEQYF.

This chain connects TRBV30 to TRBJ2-5, with D perhaps matching TRBD1 (6 bases). The length of the CDR3 is 14 residues. From germline, CDR1 is GTSNPN and CDR2 SVGIG (reference sequence). V was pared by 5 bases and J by 1 base, with 14 bases between. CDR3 nucleotides: TGTGCCTGGGGCCCCCGGGACATCCAAGAGACCCAGTACTTC. Protein sequence: CAWGPRDIQETQYF.